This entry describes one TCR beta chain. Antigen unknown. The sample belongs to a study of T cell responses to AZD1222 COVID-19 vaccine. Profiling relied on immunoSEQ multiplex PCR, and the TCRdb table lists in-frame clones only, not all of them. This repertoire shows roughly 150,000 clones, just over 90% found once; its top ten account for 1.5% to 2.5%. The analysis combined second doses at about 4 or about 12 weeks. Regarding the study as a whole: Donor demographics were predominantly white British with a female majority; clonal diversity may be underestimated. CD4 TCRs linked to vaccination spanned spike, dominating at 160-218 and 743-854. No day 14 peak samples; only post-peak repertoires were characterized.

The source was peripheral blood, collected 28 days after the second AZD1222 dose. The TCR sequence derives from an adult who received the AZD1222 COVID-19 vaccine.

CDR3 region: CASRGTAGSNQPQHF. CDR3 in DNA: TGTGCCAGCAGAGGGACAGCTGGGAGCAATCAGCCCCAGCATTTT. The chain joins TRBV6-5 to TRBJ1-5; TRBD1 matches 7 bases. This CDR3 region has 15 residues. Germline CDR1 MNHEY, CDR2 SVGAGI. The V segment lost 6 bases and the J segment 1 base; nucleotides outside the gene matches: 6.